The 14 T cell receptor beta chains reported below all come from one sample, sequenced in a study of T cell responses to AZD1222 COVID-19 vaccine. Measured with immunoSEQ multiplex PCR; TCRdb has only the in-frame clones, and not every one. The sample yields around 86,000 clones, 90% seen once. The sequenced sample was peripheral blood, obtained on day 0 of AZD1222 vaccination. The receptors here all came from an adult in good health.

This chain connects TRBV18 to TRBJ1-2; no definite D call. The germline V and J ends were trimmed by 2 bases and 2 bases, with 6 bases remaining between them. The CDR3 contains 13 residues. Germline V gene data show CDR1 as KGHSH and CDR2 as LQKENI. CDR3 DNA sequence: TGTGCCAGCTCACCAGGATACAACTATGGCTACACCTTC. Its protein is CASSPGYNYGYTF.

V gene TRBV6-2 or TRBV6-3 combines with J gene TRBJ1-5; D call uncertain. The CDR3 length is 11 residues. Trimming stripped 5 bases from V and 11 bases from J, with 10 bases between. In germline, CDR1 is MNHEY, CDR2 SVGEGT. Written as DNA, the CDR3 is TGTGCCAGCAGTCCCGGAGTAGCCCAGCATTTT. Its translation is CASSPGVAQHF.

CDR3 coding DNA: TGCGCCAGCAGCTTGGGTGATAGCACAGATACGCAGTATTTT. It is translated as CASSLGDSTDTQYF. The chain links TRBV5-1 to TRBJ2-3, with D hard to call. Germline CDR1 reads SGHRS; CDR2 reads YFSETQ. Trimming cost V 0 bases and J 0 bases, with 5 bases left between them. CDR3 length: 14 amino acids.

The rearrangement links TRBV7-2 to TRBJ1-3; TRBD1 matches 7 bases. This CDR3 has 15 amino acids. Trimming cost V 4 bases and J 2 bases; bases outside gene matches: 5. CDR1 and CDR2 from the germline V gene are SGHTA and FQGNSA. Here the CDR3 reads CASSSHRGTGNTIYF. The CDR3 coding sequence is TGTGCCAGCAGCTCCCACAGGGGAACTGGAAACACCATATATTTT.

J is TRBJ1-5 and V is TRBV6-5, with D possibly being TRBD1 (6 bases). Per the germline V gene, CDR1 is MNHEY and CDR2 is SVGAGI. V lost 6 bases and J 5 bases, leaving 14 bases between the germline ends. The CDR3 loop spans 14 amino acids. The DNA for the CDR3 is TGTGCCAGCAGGCAATCTGACAGGTATCAGCCCCAGCATTTT. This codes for CASRQSDRYQPQHF.

CDR3 sequence: CASSLDRVGFSYEQYF. The CDR3 bases are TGTGCCAGCAGCTTAGACAGGGTAGGCTTCTCCTACGAGCAGTACTTC. The V and J genes are TRBV7-9 and TRBJ2-7, with TRBD1 as a possible D gene (6 bases). This CDR3 contains 16 residues. With 1 base removed from V and 0 bases from J, the gap between germline ends came to 13 bases. Germline-derived CDR1 and CDR2 are SEHNR and FQNEAQ (reference sequence).

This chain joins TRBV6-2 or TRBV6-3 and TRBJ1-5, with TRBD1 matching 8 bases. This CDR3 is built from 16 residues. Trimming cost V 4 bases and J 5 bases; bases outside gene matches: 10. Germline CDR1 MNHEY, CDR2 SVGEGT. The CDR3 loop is CASSFELGQVDQPQHF. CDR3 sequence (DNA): TGTGCCAGCAGTTTTGAATTGGGACAGGTCGATCAGCCCCAGCATTTT.

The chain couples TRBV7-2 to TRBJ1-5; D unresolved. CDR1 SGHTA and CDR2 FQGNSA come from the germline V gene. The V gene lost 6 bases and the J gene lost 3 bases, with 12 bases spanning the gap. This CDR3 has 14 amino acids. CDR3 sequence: CASRDPGVNQPQHF. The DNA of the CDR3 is TGTGCCAGCAGGGACCCCGGGGTCAATCAGCCCCAGCATTTT.

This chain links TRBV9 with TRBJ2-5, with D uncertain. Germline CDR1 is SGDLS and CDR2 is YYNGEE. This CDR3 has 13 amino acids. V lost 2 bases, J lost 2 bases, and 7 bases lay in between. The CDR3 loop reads CASSVGAQETQYF. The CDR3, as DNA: TGTGCCAGCAGCGTCGGCGCACAAGAGACCCAGTACTTC.

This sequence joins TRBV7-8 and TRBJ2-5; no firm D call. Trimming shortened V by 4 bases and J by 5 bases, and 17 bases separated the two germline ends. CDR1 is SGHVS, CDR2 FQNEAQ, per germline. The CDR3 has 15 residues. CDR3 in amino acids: CASSSRLVSPETQYF. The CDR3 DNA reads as TGTGCCAGCAGCTCGAGGCTCGTTTCTCCGGAGACCCAGTACTTC.

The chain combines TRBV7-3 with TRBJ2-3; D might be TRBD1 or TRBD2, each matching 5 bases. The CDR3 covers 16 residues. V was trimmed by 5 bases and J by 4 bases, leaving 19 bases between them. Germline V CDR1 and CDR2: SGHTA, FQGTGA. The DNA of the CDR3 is TGTGCCAGCAGCCTTTTGTCCGGGGCCAACCCAGATACGCAGTATTTT. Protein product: CASSLLSGANPDTQYF.

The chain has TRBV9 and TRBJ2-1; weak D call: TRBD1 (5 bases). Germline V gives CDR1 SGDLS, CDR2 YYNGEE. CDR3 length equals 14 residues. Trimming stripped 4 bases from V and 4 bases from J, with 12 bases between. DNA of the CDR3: TGTGCCAGCAGCCCCATGGGGCAGTACAATGAGCAGTTCTTC. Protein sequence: CASSPMGQYNEQFF. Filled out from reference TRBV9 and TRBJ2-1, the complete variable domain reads DSGVTQTPKHLITATGQRVTLRCSPRSGDLSVYWYQQSLDQGLQFLIQYYNGEERAKGNILERFSAQQFPDLHSELNLSSLELGDSALYFCASSPMGQYNEQFFGPGTRLTVL.

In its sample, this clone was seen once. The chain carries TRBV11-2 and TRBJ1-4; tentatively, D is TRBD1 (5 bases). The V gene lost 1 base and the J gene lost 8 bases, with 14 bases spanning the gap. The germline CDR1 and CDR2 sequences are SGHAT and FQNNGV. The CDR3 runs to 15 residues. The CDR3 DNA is TGTGCCAGCAGCTTAGTAAGGGGTCGGGGAGAAAAACTGTTTTTT. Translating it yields CASSLVRGRGEKLFF.

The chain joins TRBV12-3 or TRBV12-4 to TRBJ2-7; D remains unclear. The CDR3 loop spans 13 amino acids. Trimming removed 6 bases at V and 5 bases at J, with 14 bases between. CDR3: CASSSPVGNEQYF. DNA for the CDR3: TGTGCCAGCAGCAGTCCGGTTGGGAACGAGCAGTACTTC.